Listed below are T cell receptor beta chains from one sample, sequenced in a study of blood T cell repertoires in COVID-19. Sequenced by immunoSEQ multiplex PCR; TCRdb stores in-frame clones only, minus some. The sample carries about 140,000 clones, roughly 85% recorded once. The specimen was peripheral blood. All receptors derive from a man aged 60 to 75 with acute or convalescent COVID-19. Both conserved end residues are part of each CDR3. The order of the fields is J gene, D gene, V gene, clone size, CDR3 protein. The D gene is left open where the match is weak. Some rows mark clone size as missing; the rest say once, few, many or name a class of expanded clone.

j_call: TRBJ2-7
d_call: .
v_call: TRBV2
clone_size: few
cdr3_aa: CASSAESYEQYF

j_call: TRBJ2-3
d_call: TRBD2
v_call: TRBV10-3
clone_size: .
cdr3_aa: CAISEPGLAEDTQYF

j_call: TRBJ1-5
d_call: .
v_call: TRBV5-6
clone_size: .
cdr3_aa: CANHGHLRNQPQHF

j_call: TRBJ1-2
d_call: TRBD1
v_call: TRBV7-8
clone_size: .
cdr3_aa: CASSLGRDRGNYGYTF

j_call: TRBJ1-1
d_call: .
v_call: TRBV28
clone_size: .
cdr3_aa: CASSQLQVTAFF

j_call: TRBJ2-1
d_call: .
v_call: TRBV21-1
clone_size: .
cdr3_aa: CASSTLGTGLYNEQFF

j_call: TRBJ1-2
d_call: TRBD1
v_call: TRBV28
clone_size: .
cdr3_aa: CASSFRTGYGYTF

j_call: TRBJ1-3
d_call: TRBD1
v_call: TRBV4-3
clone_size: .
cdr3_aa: CASSQGTGESFSGNTIYF

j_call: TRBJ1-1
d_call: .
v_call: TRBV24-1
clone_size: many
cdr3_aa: CATRSRRNTEAFF

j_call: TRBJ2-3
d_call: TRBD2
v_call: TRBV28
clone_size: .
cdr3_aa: CASSFPTGGGTDTQYF

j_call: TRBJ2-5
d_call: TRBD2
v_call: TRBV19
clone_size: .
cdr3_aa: CASSPTSGSLQTQYF

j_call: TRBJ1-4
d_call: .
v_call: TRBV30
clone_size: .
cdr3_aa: CAWSAELINEKLFF

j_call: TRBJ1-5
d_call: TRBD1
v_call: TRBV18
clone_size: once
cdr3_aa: CASSPGQGAGQPQHF

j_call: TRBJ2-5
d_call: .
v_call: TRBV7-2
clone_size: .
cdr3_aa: CASSLAPQKTQYF

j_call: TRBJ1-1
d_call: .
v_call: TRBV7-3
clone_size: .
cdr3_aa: CASSAQGGGGTEAFF

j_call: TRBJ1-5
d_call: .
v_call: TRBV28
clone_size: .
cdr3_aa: CASSKRDFLQPQHF

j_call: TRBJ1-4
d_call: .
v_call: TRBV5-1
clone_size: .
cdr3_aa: CASSPGEGSVREKLFF

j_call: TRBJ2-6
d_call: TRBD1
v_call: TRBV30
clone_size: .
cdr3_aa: CAWLRGQGGLGGANVLTF

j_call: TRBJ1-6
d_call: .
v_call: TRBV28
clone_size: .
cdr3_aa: CASSSPLVPLHF

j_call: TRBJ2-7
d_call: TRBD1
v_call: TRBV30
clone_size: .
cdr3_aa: CAACPGQVQSYEQYF

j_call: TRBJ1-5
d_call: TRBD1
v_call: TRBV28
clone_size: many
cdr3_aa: CASSLRTGGPQPQHF

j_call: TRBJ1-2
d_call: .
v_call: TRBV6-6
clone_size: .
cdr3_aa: CASSPGEFGYTF

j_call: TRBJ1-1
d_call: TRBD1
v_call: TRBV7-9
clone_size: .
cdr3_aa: CASSLRGQGAQGTEAFF

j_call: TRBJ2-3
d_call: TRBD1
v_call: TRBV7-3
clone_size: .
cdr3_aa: CASSLGVQGGTDTQYF

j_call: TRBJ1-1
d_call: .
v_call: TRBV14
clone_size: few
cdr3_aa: CASSPTGFPEAFF

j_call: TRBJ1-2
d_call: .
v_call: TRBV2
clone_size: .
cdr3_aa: CASSVVSYGYTF

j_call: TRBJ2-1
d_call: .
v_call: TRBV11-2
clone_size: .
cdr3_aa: CASSQEGGPYNEQFF

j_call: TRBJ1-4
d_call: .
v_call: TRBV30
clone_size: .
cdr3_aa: CAWRGATRGEKLFF

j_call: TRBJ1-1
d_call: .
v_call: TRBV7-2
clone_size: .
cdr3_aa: CASSLTGPAGAFF

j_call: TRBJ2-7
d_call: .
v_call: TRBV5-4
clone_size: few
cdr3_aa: CASSLDALTYEQYF

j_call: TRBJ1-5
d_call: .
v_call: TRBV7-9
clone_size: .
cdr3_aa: CASSLGRSQPQHF

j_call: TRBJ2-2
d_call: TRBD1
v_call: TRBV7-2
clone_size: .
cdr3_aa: CASSTGTGSTGELFF

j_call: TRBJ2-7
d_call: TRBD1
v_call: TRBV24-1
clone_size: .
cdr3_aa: CATSDPRTGGGEQYF

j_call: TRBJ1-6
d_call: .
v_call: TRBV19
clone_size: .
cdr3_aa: CASRPRAGDLHF

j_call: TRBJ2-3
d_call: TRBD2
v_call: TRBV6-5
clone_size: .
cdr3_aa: CASREGRENRDTQYF

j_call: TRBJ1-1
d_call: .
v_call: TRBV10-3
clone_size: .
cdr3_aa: CAISTGLNTEAFF

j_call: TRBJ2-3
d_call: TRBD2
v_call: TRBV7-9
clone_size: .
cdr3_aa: CASSFLAGSPDTQYF

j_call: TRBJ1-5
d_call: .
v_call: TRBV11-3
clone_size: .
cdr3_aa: CASSLRQLLIRPQHF

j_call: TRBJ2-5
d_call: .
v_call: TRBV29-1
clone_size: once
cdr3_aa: CSVDGGAGRETQYF

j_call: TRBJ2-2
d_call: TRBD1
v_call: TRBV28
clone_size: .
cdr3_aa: CATRRGTGTGELFF

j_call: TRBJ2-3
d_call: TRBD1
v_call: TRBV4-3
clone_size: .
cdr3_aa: CASSQGTGGAGDTQYF

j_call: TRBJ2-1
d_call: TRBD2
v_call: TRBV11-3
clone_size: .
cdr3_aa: CASSLSASGSNEQFF

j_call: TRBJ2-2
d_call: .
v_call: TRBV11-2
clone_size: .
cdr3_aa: CASSLVTGELFF

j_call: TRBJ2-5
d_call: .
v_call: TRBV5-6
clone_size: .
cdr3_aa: CASRPAGAGETQYF

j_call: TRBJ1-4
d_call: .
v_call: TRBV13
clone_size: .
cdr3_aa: CASSPFRVATNEKLFF

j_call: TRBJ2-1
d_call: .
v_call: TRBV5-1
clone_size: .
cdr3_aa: CASSPLSSYNEQFF

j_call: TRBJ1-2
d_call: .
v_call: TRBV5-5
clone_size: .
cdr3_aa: CASSLSTGFGYTF

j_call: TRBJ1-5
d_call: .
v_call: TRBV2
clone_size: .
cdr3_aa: CASSVDRNQPQHF

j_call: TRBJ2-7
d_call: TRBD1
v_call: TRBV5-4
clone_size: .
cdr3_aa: CASSPTPGQGLREQYF

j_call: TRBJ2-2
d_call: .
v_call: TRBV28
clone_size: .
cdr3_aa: CASSPQEGLNTGELFF

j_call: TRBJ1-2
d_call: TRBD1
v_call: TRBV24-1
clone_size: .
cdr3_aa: CATSDPGTDNYGYTF

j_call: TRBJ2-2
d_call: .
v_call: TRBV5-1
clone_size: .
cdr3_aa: CASSLGTTGTGELFF

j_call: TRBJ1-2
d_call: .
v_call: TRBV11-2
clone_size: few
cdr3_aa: CASSLEPGANYGYTF

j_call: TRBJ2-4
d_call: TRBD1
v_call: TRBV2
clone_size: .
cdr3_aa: CASSATGDIQYF

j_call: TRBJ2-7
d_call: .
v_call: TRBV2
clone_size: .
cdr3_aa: CASSANRGTYEQYF

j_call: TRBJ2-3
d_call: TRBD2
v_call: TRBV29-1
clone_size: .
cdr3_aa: CSARTSGLTDTQYF

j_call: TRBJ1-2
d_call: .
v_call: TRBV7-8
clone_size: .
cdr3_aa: CASSRGGGIYTF

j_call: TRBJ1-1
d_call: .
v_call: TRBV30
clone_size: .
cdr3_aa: CAWTILRNTEAFF

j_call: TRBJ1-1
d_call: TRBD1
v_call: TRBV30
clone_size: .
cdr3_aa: CAWTDPGQGSTEAFF